The present T cell receptor (beta chain) was sequenced within a study of graft-versus-host responses after intestinal transplantation. The wider study: Multivisceral, liver-intestinal, or isolated intestinal grafts went to recipients. The study's findings and limits: HvG clone declines early post-transplant were associated with peak circulating GvH levels.

TCRdb's copy holds only in-frame clones and misses some; the assay was immunoSEQ multiplex PCR. This table has roughly 120,000 clones, 85% to 95% appearing once. This CDR3 region has 11 residues. Deletions cut 3 bases from V and 11 bases from J, with 7 bases between. The germline V gene encodes CDR1 LNHDA and CDR2 SQIVND (reference sequence). As regards this clone: What it binds is not known.

The source is a human donor who was the organ donor for an intestinal transplant. This chain joins TRBV19 and TRBJ1-4; tentative D call: TRBD1 (6 bases). Sequencing used unstimulated CD4+ T cells sorted from spleen or lymph node cells, obtained before transplant. In nucleotides, the CDR3 is TGTGCCAGTAGTATCAGGGGTAAACTGTTTTTT. Protein: CASSIRGKLFF.